A single sample gave rise to the 25 T cell receptor beta chains below, sequenced in a study of CD8 T cells in Susac syndrome (dated by TCRdb to the late 2010s). Receptors were amplified or captured by the immunoSEQ multiplex PCR assay. RNA was extracted with the RNeasy kit and about 0.5 to 1 ug was reverse transcribed using random hexamers. The raw public reads went through TCRdb reprocessing: fastp at Q25, MiXCR clone calling, in-frame beta chains kept. Every CDR3 protein is listed once, alongside the most common genes and DNA of its rows. The sample has some 110,000 distinct CDR3 sequences on record, over 85% of them singletons. Clones ranked in the top ten supply 0.065% to 0.09% of the sample. Specimen: CD4+ T cells from PBMCs. Receptors originate from a human donor in good health.

The V call is TRBV20-1, the J call TRBJ2-5; 8 bases line up with TRBD2. This CDR3 is 12 amino acids long. Trimming at V came to 4 bases and at J to 2 bases, leaving 0 bases not matched to a gene. Germline V lookup: CDR1 DFQATT, CDR2 SNEGSKA (reference sequence). CDR3 DNA: TGCAGTGCTACGGGAGGGCAAGAGACCCAGTACTTC. It codes for CSATGGQETQYF.

The V call is TRBV3-1, the J call TRBJ2-7; D is possibly TRBD2 (6 bases). Trimming took 1 base from V and 3 from J, leaving 10 bases between them. The CDR3 has 14 residues. CDR1 is LGHDT and CDR2 is YNNKEL in the germline V gene (reference sequence). The CDR3 DNA follows: TGTGCCAGCAGCCAAGCTAATAGCGGCTACGAGCAGTACTTC. Its protein product is CASSQANSGYEQYF.

This chain joins TRBV18 and TRBJ2-1; unclear D gene. The CDR3 extends over 13 amino acids. Trimming removed 4 bases from V and 9 bases from J, with 13 bases in between. The germline V gene has CDR1 KGHSH and CDR2 LQKENI. CDR3 in DNA: TGTGCCAGCTCACTGTTAGAGGTTGGTGAGCAGTTCTTC. Translating it yields CASSLLEVGEQFF.

The J gene is TRBJ1-5, the V gene TRBV5-1, with 7 positions matching TRBD1. Germline V gene lookup returns CDR1 SGHRS and CDR2 YFSETQ. The CDR3 covers 14 residues. J lost 5 bases, V lost 0 bases, and 2 bases had no gene match. CDR3 amino acids: CASSLEGGYQPQHF. The DNA of the CDR3 is TGCGCCAGCAGCTTGGAAGGGGGCTATCAGCCCCAGCATTTT. Together with reference TRBV5-1 and TRBJ1-5, the CDR3 gives the full variable domain: KAGVTQTPRYLIKTRGQQVTLSCSPISGHRSVSWYQQTPGQGLQFLFEYFSETQRNKGNFPGRFSGRQFSNSRSEMNVSTLELGDSALYLCASSLEGGYQPQHFGDGTRLSIL.

The V gene is TRBV18, the J gene TRBJ1-2; D might be TRBD1 (5 bases). Trimming left V 0 bases short and J 3 bases short, with 14 bases between. Germline CDR1 KGHSH, CDR2 LQKENI. This CDR3 has 16 amino acids. The CDR3 protein is CASSPPAPGNDYGYTF. CDR3 DNA sequence: TGTGCCAGCTCACCACCCGCCCCAGGGAACGACTATGGCTACACCTTC.

This clonotype has only one observation. This chain connects TRBV20-1 to TRBJ2-3; D may be TRBD2 (5 bases). Trimming stripped 3 bases from V and 3 bases from J, with 7 bases between. Germline V gene lookup returns CDR1 DFQATT and CDR2 SNEGSKA (reference sequence). This CDR3 has 12 residues. DNA for the CDR3: TGCAGTGCTAGCCGGACTACAGATACGCAGTATTTT. Translation: CSASRTTDTQYF.

The chain joins TRBV5-4 to TRBJ2-3, with TRBD2 matching over 9 bases. V lost 4 bases, J lost 3 bases, and 6 bases stayed unmatched. Germline V lookup: CDR1 SGHNT, CDR2 YYREEE (reference sequence). The CDR3 loop spans 15 amino acids. CDR3 in DNA: TGTGCCAGCAGCCTTGTCCTAGCGGGAACAGATACGCAGTATTTT. It yields the protein CASSLVLAGTDTQYF.

The gene calls are TRBV4-1 and TRBJ1-1, with D perhaps TRBD1 (5 bases). The germline gives CDR1 MGHRA, CDR2 YSYEKL. Deletions cut 2 bases from V and 0 bases from J, with 10 bases between. The CDR3 has 15 amino acids. The CDR3 DNA follows: TGCGCCAGCAGCCAAAGACAGATTATGAACACTGAAGCTTTCTTT. This sequence encodes CASSQRQIMNTEAFF.

V usage is TRBV18 and J usage is TRBJ1-5; 8 bases line up with TRBD1. The length of the CDR3 is 14 residues. CDR1 is KGHSH, CDR2 LQKENI, per germline. The J segment lost 7 bases and the V segment lost 3 bases, leaving 5 bases of the junction unmatched. CDR3 amino acids: CASSPDRAGQPQHF. The CDR3, as DNA: TGTGCCAGCTCACCGGACAGGGCGGGACAGCCCCAGCATTTT.

The rearrangement uses TRBV7-2 and TRBJ2-5, with D perhaps TRBD2 (6 bases). The germline V gene encodes CDR1 SGHTA and CDR2 FQGNSA. The germline V and J ends were trimmed by 8 bases and 5 bases, with 18 bases remaining between them. The CDR3 covers 14 residues. CDR3 in DNA: TGTGCCAGCGCTAGGGAGAGACTAGGGGAGACCCAGTACTTC. Translation: CASARERLGETQYF.

The chain recombines TRBV7-2 with TRBJ2-7; 13 bases line up with TRBD2. Unmatched junction bases numbered 4, after V lost 5 bases and J lost 0 bases. The CDR3 is made up of 16 amino acids. Germline CDR1 SGHTA, CDR2 FQGNSA. In DNA form, the CDR3 reads TGTGCCAGCAGCGGGGGACTAGCGGGAAGCTCCTACGAGCAGTACTTC. Protein product: CASSGGLAGSSYEQYF. Variable domain in full (rest from reference TRBV7-2 and TRBJ2-7): GAGVSQSPSNKVTEKGKDVELRCDPISGHTALYWYRQSLGQGLEFLIYFQGNSAPDKSGLPSDRFSAERTGGSVSTLTIQRTQQEDSAVYLCASSGGLAGSSYEQYFGPGTRLTVT.

The chain carries TRBV12-3 or TRBV12-4 and TRBJ2-3; D may be TRBD1 (6 bases). The CDR3 is made up of 14 amino acids. The V end lost 5 bases, the J end lost 0 bases, and 9 bases lay between the germline ends. CDR3 residues: CASSRQGSTDTQYF. In DNA form, the CDR3 reads TGTGCCAGCAGTCGGCAGGGGAGCACAGATACGCAGTATTTT.

The chain is built from TRBV4-1 and TRBJ2-1, with D unresolved. The germline V gene encodes CDR1 MGHRA and CDR2 YSYEKL. CDR3 size: 13 residues. V dropped 4 bases and J dropped 3 bases, with 7 bases sitting between them. The CDR3 region is CASSRHSYNEQFF. CDR3 DNA: TGCGCCAGCAGCCGTCACAGCTACAATGAGCAGTTCTTC.

The V and J genes are TRBV5-6 and TRBJ2-7, with D tentatively TRBD1 or TRBD2 (5 bases each). The CDR3 is 14 amino acids. Germline CDR1 is SGHDT and CDR2 is YYEEEE. V was cut by 1 base and J by 2 bases, with 10 bases left in between. The CDR3 sequence is CASSLRGVAYEQYF. In nucleotides, the CDR3 is TGTGCCAGCAGCTTGAGGGGAGTTGCCTACGAGCAGTACTTC.

V usage is TRBV3-1 and J usage is TRBJ2-5; D unresolved. Trimming shortened V by 4 bases and J by 7 bases, and 16 bases separated the two germline ends. The CDR3 has 14 residues. CDR1 LGHDT and CDR2 YNNKEL come from the germline V gene (reference sequence). CDR3 nucleotides: TGTGCCAGCAGCCGAGACCCTACTTTCGGGACCCAGTACTTC. Translated, it gives CASSRDPTFGTQYF.

The chain has TRBV11-2 and TRBJ1-2; D not certain. The germline V gene has CDR1 SGHAT and CDR2 FQNNGV. This CDR3 is built from 14 residues. V shed 2 bases and J shed 0 bases, with 7 bases lying between them. The CDR3 region has the DNA TGTGCCAGCAGCTTACAGGATTCTAACTATGGCTACACCTTC. Its translation: CASSLQDSNYGYTF.

The chain joins TRBV6-6 to TRBJ2-7; 9 positions match TRBD1. The CDR3 spans 14 residues. V lost 5 bases to trimming and J lost 0 bases; unmatched junction nucleotides: 2. CDR1 and CDR2 (germline): MNHNY, SVGAGI (reference sequence). The DNA for the CDR3 is TGTGCCAGCAGTCAGGGACAGGGCTCCTACGAGCAGTACTTC. Its translation is CASSQGQGSYEQYF.

The chain has TRBV10-3 and TRBJ2-5, with 10 positions matching TRBD2. CDR3 length: 16 amino acids. Germline trimming cut 5 bases from V and 4 bases from J; bases unmatched to any gene: 10. The germline V gene encodes CDR1 ENHRY and CDR2 SYGVKD. The CDR3 sequence: CAISPFLAGVRETQYF. Here the CDR3 DNA reads TGTGCCATCAGTCCATTCCTAGCGGGAGTTCGAGAGACCCAGTACTTC.

This chain links TRBV7-9 with TRBJ2-1; tentatively, D is TRBD1 (6 bases). Germline V lookup: CDR1 SEHNR, CDR2 FQNEAQ (reference sequence). Trimming pared 7 bases from V and 7 bases from J, leaving 17 bases between. The CDR3 runs 14 residues. The CDR3 region has the DNA TGTGCCAGCATTAGAGGACAGCCCGGGAATGAGCAGTTCTTC. Protein product: CASIRGQPGNEQFF.

The chain uses TRBV5-1 and TRBJ1-1, with D maybe TRBD1 (5 bases). Germline V gives CDR1 SGHRS, CDR2 YFSETQ. V lost 2 bases, J lost 7 bases, and 9 bases lay in between. The CDR3 spans 12 residues. The CDR3 reads CASSFQGDEAFF. The CDR3 DNA reads TGCGCCAGCAGCTTCCAAGGGGATGAAGCTTTCTTT.

The genes are TRBV4-2 and TRBJ2-5; 10 nucleotides line up with TRBD2. The germline CDR1 and CDR2 sequences are LGHNA and YNFKEQ. Trimming removed 3 bases from V and 5 bases from J; junction bases left unmatched: 15. There are 18 residues in the CDR3. The CDR3 here is CASSQAQLSGRAAETQYF. The CDR3 nucleotides are TGTGCCAGCAGCCAGGCTCAGCTCAGCGGGAGGGCCGCGGAGACCCAGTACTTC.

J is TRBJ2-1 and V is TRBV15; TRBD2 matches at 10 bases. CDR3 size: 17 residues. V was pared by 1 base and J by 4 bases, with 7 bases of the junction left unmatched. CDR1 and CDR2 (germline): LNHNV, YYDKDF (reference sequence). The CDR3 nucleotides read TGTGCCACCAGCAGAGCCCAAACTAGCGGGGTATACAATGAGCAGTTCTTC. Residues: CATSRAQTSGVYNEQFF. The full variable domain, its missing parts supplied by reference TRBV15 and TRBJ2-1, is DAMVIQNPRYQVTQFGKPVTLSCSQTLNHNVMYWYQQKSSQAPKLLFHYYDKDFNNEADTPDNFQSRRPNTSFCFLDIRSPGLGDTAMYLCATSRAQTSGVYNEQFFGPGTRLTVL.

The chain recombines TRBV7-8 with TRBJ2-6, with unresolved D. With 0 bases removed from V and 0 bases from J, the gap between germline ends came to 9 bases. From germline, CDR1 is SGHVS and CDR2 FQNEAQ. CDR3 size: 17 residues. As DNA, the CDR3 is TGTGCCAGCAGCTTAGCGTCCAAGAACTCTGGGGCCAACGTCCTGACTTTC. Amino acids: CASSLASKNSGANVLTF.

V gene TRBV6-5 combines with J gene TRBJ1-3; a possible D gene is TRBD1 (6 bases). Trimming took 0 bases from V and 0 from J, leaving 12 bases between them. Germline CDR1 and CDR2: MNHEY and SVGAGI. The CDR3 spans 17 residues. CDR3 in amino acids: CASSYSRDMSSGNTIYF. Here the CDR3 DNA reads TGTGCCAGCAGTTACTCGCGGGACATGAGCTCTGGAAACACCATATATTTT.

The CDR3: CASSTGLAGNIQYF. CDR3 sequence (DNA): TGTGCCAGCAGCACAGGACTAGCTGGGAACATTCAGTACTTC. The rearrangement joins TRBV9 to TRBJ2-4, with 8 bases aligning to TRBD2. V lost 4 bases, J lost 7 bases, and 7 bases stayed unmatched. The CDR3 is made up of 14 amino acids. Germline V gene data show CDR1 as SGDLS and CDR2 as YYNGEE.